Detailed here is one T cell receptor (beta chain). This record belongs to a study of glioma-infiltrating T cells after dendritic cell vaccination. The CDR3 has 15 amino acids. Germline V gene sequence: CDR1 MGHRA, CDR2 YSYEKL. After removal of 1 base from V and 3 bases from J, the junction contained 3 bases not matched to a gene. Input was 2 ug genomic DNA, or all available if less. Amplification used 60 V beta primers and 13 J beta primers. Assay used: immunoSEQ multiplex PCR; TCRdb lists only in-frame clones, some missing. The repertoire holds 95,000 to 110,000 clones, with 80% to 90% as singletons. This rearrangement joins TRBV4-1 to TRBJ2-5, with TRBD2 matching over 9 bases. Material: blood, obtained before dendritic cell vaccination. The TCR originated in a human donor with glioblastoma. In DNA form, the CDR3 reads TGCGCCAGCAGCCAAGGGCTAGCGGGGAAAGAGACCCAGTACTTC. This gives the protein CASSQGLAGKETQYF.